Given below is one T cell receptor (beta chain) in context. The repertoire was sequenced with immunoSEQ multiplex PCR; TCRdb's copy has only in-frame clones and lacks some. Among about 93,000 clones listed, around 95% were seen once. The data were taken from a study of technical replicates of blood from several donors. The CDR3 runs to 16 residues. Trimming removed 0 bases from V and 5 bases from J; junction bases left unmatched: 10. Germline loops: CDR1 MNHNS, CDR2 SASEGT. The rearrangement links TRBV6-1 to TRBJ2-7, with TRBD2 identical over 7 bases. Material: T cells isolated from PBMCs. The TCR sequence derives from a human donor in good health. Written as DNA, the CDR3 is TGTGCCAGCAGTGAAGCGGTCGGACCCCGGGGGGACGAGCAGTACTTC. Amino acids: CASSEAVGPRGDEQYF.